This TCR beta chain was obtained from a study of blood T cell repertoires in COVID-19. In the authors' workflow: How many nucleated cells were present was estimated from reference gene primer amplification. Clones were read by immunoSEQ multiplex PCR, and TCRdb kept only the in-frame ones, dropping some. For V, J and clone size, that table is used; D and trimming come from the DNA. The sample consists of 300,000 to 400,000 clones, under 90% of them appearing once. Sequencing used PBMCs or T cells enriched from blood (not recorded which). This TCR came from a man aged 55 to 70 who had recovered from COVID-19.

CDR3 protein: CATSETKQRSYNEQFF. CDR3 nucleotide sequence: TGTGCCACCAGTGAGACTAAACAACGCTCCTACAATGAGCAGTTCTTC. The chain couples TRBV24-1 to TRBJ2-1, with D perhaps matching TRBD2 (5 bases). This CDR3 has 16 amino acids. V shed 4 bases and J shed 0 bases, with 12 bases lying between them. From germline, CDR1 is KGHDR and CDR2 SFDVKD.